This passage covers 26 T cell receptor beta chains from one sample sequenced in a study of blood T cell repertoires in COVID-19. The repertoire was sequenced with immunoSEQ multiplex PCR; TCRdb's copy has only in-frame clones and lacks some. The table shows over 250,000 clones, with more than 70% occurring only once. The specimen was peripheral blood. All receptors come from a woman aged 50 to 60 with acute or convalescent COVID-19.

The chain couples TRBV5-8 to TRBJ1-5, with 8 bases identical to TRBD1. Germline V gene sequence: CDR1 SGHTS, CDR2 YDEGEE. CDR3 size: 14 residues. The V segment lost 4 bases and the J segment 6 bases; nucleotides outside the gene matches: 6. The CDR3, as DNA: TGTGCCAGCAGCCCGGGACAGGTATTTCAGCCCCAGCATTTT. Amino acids: CASSPGQVFQPQHF.

The V call is TRBV24-1, the J call TRBJ2-5; TRBD2 agrees at 12 bases. Germline CDR1 reads KGHDR; CDR2 reads SFDVKD. Trimming at V came to 5 bases and at J to 2 bases, leaving 5 bases not matched to a gene. The CDR3 has 16 residues. The CDR3 DNA reads as TGTGCCACCAGTGGGAGGACTAGCGGGGTACAAGAGACCCAGTACTTC. It is translated as CATSGRTSGVQETQYF.

On this clone: This CDR3 is also generated by other DNA sequences in the sample. CDR3 loop: CASSPWTSGSYEQYF. CDR3 nucleotide sequence: TGTGCCAGCAGCCCCTGGACTAGCGGCTCCTACGAGCAGTACTTC. The chain joins TRBV14 to TRBJ2-7; the match to TRBD2 covers 10 bases. This CDR3 region has 15 residues. Per the germline V gene, CDR1 is SGHDN and CDR2 is FVKESK. J lost 0 bases, V lost 4 bases, and 3 bases had no gene match.

The gene calls are TRBV19 and TRBJ2-1; 9 nucleotides line up with TRBD2. Germline-derived CDR1 and CDR2 are LNHDA and SQIVND (reference sequence). V dropped 2 bases and J dropped 15; count of bases not matched to a gene: 8. This CDR3 is built from 13 residues. CDR3 sequence (DNA): TGTGCCAGTAGTATACTGGCGGGAGGGCGTCGGTTCTTC. Residues: CASSILAGGRRFF.

The CDR3 loop reads CASSLDREDTQYF. The DNA for the CDR3 is TGTGCCAGCAGCTTAGACAGGGAAGATACGCAGTATTTT. The chain recombines TRBV7-2 with TRBJ2-3; D may be TRBD1 (6 bases). Germline V gives CDR1 SGHTA, CDR2 FQGNSA. The V gene lost 1 base and the J gene lost 5 bases, with 7 bases spanning the gap. The CDR3 extends over 13 amino acids. Filled out from reference TRBV7-2 and TRBJ2-3, the complete variable domain reads GAGVSQSPSNKVTEKGKDVELRCDPISGHTALYWYRQSLGQGLEFLIYFQGNSAPDKSGLPSDRFSAERTGGSVSTLTIQRTQQEDSAVYLCASSLDREDTQYFGPGTRLTVL.

The chain is built from TRBV7-3 and TRBJ2-2, with D perhaps matching TRBD2 (5 bases). Germline V gene data show CDR1 as SGHTA and CDR2 as FQGTGA. Trimming cost V 1 base and J 6 bases, with 12 bases left between them. The CDR3 runs 15 residues. CDR3 sequence reads: CASSLMGALAGELFF. CDR3 nucleotide sequence: TGTGCCAGCAGCTTAATGGGAGCTTTGGCCGGGGAGCTGTTTTTT.

The J gene is TRBJ2-1, the V gene TRBV24-1, with D possibly matching TRBD2 (5 bases). This CDR3 is 13 amino acids long. The V and J ends lost 8 bases and 0 bases respectively, with 7 bases between them. Germline V gene sequence: CDR1 KGHDR, CDR2 SFDVKD. Written as DNA, the CDR3 is TGTGCCACCACTAGCAGCTCCTACAATGAGCAGTTCTTC. Residues: CATTSSSYNEQFF.

The chain joins TRBV29-1 to TRBJ1-2; the D gene is possibly TRBD1 (6 bases). The CDR3 runs to 15 residues. Germline V CDR1 and CDR2: SQVTM, ANQGSEA. V lost 3 bases and J 5 bases, leaving 19 bases between the germline ends. CDR3 loop: CSVDGGASLGYGYTF. The CDR3, as DNA: TGCAGCGTTGATGGGGGGGCCTCGCTGGGGTATGGCTACACCTTC.

This chain uses TRBV30 with TRBJ2-3; D call uncertain. Germline V gene lookup returns CDR1 GTSNPN and CDR2 SVGIG (reference sequence). V lost 0 bases, J lost 4 bases, and 14 bases lay in between. The CDR3 runs 15 residues. This CDR3 is CAWSVLASSPDTQYF. The CDR3 DNA sequence: TGTGCCTGGAGTGTCTTGGCTAGTTCTCCAGATACGCAGTATTTT.

This chain uses TRBV6-2 or TRBV6-3 with TRBJ2-1; the D gene is possibly TRBD2 (6 bases). CDR1 and CDR2 from the germline V gene are MNHEY and SVGEGT. With 4 bases removed from V and 5 bases from J, the gap between germline ends came to 6 bases. The CDR3 has 12 residues. The CDR3 DNA follows: TGTGCCAGCAGTTCTAGCGACAATGAGCAGTTCTTC. Its protein product is CASSSSDNEQFF.

V gene TRBV21-1 combines with J gene TRBJ2-7; the table gives TRBD2 as D, unverified against the DNA. TRBV21-1 is an annotated pseudogene. This CDR3 spans 14 amino acids. The CDR3: CASSPGGGSYEQYF. The CDR3 region has the DNA TGTGCCAGCAGCCCCGGCGGGGGTTCCTACGAGCAGTACTTC.

This clone was observed a single time. J is TRBJ2-3 and V is TRBV13, with D possibly matching TRBD1 (5 bases). Germline values: CDR1 PRHDT, CDR2 FYEKMQ (reference sequence). V was cut by 3 bases and J by 5 bases, with 12 bases left in between. The CDR3 has 14 amino acids. The CDR3 region is CASSFAERGDTQYF. DNA of the CDR3: TGTGCCAGCAGCTTTGCCGAAAGGGGAGATACGCAGTATTTT.

The chain has TRBV19 and TRBJ2-3, with 8 bases matching TRBD1. CDR1 is LNHDA, CDR2 SQIVND, per germline (reference sequence). V lost 4 bases and J lost 5; bases outside the gene matches: 11. The CDR3 spans 16 residues. CDR3 DNA: TGTGCCAGTAGTACGACAGGGGTCGGCGGGTTAGATACGCAGTATTTT. Its protein is CASSTTGVGGLDTQYF.

CDR3 nucleotide sequence: TGTGCCAGCAGCTTCGACAGGAATCAGCCCCAGCATTTT. Encoded protein: CASSFDRNQPQHF. The rearrangement links TRBV13 to TRBJ1-5; maybe TRBD1 (6 bases). V lost 3 bases to trimming and J lost 4 bases, with 7 bases between them. CDR1 and CDR2 from the germline V gene are PRHDT and FYEKMQ (reference sequence). This CDR3 spans 13 amino acids.

This chain links TRBV29-1 with TRBJ2-7; a weak D match, TRBD2 (6 bases). Germline V gene sequence: CDR1 SQVTM, CDR2 ANQGSEA. The CDR3 contains 12 residues. The germline V and J ends were trimmed by 5 bases and 3 bases, with 11 bases remaining between them. CDR3 in amino acids: CSVREPRYEQYF. The DNA for the CDR3 is TGCAGCGTTCGGGAGCCCCGCTACGAGCAGTACTTC.

The chain joins TRBV5-1 to TRBJ2-5, with 9 bases fitting TRBD2. V trimming: 2 bases; J trimming: 5 bases; junction bases outside the gene matches: 7. Germline CDR1 and CDR2: SGHRS and YFSETQ. The CDR3 consists of 15 residues. The CDR3 nucleotides read TGCGCCAGCAGCTTCGTAGCGGGAGTGAGGGAGACCCAGTACTTC. It is translated as CASSFVAGVRETQYF.

V usage is TRBV6-5 and J usage is TRBJ2-3; tentative D call: TRBD2 (5 bases). CDR3 size: 13 residues. The ends were cut back, 7 bases at V and 4 bases at J, with 12 bases in the middle. The germline V gene has CDR1 MNHEY and CDR2 SVGAGI. The CDR3 DNA reads TGTGCCAGCATTCCCCCCGGGGCAGATACGCAGTATTTT. Protein sequence: CASIPPGADTQYF.

The chain uses TRBV7-2 and TRBJ2-3; D is unresolved. V shed 2 bases and J shed 0 bases, with 12 bases lying between them. From germline, CDR1 is SGHTA and CDR2 FQGNSA. The CDR3 length is 16 residues. CDR3 coding DNA: TGTGCCAGCAGCTTATTGGTCAGGCGCAGCACAGATACGCAGTATTTT. Translation gives CASSLLVRRSTDTQYF.

The chain employs TRBV4-1 and TRBJ2-1; 10 nucleotides line up with TRBD2. The V gene end was trimmed by 2 bases and the J gene end by 4 bases; junction bases not matched to a gene: 8. The CDR3 extends over 17 amino acids. CDR1 MGHRA and CDR2 YSYEKL come from the germline V gene. As DNA, the CDR3 is TGCGCCAGCAGCCAATCACCCGGGACTAGCGCATACAATGAGCAGTTCTTC. Its translation: CASSQSPGTSAYNEQFF.

The chain employs TRBV9 and TRBJ2-7; 9 bases are a match to TRBD2. The CDR3 sequence is 14 residues long. Germline CDR1 reads SGDLS; CDR2 reads YYNGEE. The V and J ends lost 1 base and 4 bases, in that order; junction bases with no gene match: 3. The CDR3 spells CASSVSGLAYEQYF. CDR3 nucleotide sequence: TGTGCCAGCAGCGTATCGGGACTAGCTTACGAGCAGTACTTC.

The chain has TRBV2 and TRBJ1-5; D uncertain. V was shortened by 7 bases and J by 7 bases, with 17 bases between the two germline ends. This CDR3 spans 14 amino acids. CDR1 is SNHLY and CDR2 is FYNNEI in the germline V gene. The CDR3 DNA sequence: TGTGCCAGCAATTTCCGGGGTTCAGAACAGCCCCAGCATTTT. Translated: CASNFRGSEQPQHF.

This clone occurred a few times. V and J are TRBV28 and TRBJ2-1; 9 bases match TRBD2. This CDR3 contains 19 residues. Trimming cost V 4 bases and J 0 bases; bases outside gene matches: 13. Germline lookup yields CDR1 MDHEN and CDR2 SYDVKM. The CDR3 coding sequence is TGTGCCAGCAGTTCCGTGCCACTAGCGGGTTTTAGCTCCTACAATGAGCAGTTCTTC. This encodes CASSSVPLAGFSSYNEQFF.

V is TRBV24-1 and J is TRBJ2-7, with TRBD1 matching over 10 bases. The germline V gene encodes CDR1 KGHDR and CDR2 SFDVKD. The V segment lost 5 bases and the J segment 5 bases; nucleotides outside the gene matches: 8. The CDR3 is 15 amino acids. CDR3 nucleotide sequence: TGTGCCACCAGTGGTAGGGGACAGGGGCTGAACGAGCAGTACTTC. Its translation: CATSGRGQGLNEQYF.

This chain joins TRBV2 and TRBJ1-5; D might be TRBD1 (6 bases). The V gene's germline CDR1 is SNHLY and CDR2 FYNNEI. The V and J ends lost 3 bases and 2 bases respectively, with 14 bases between them. The CDR3 has 16 amino acids. CDR3 nucleotides: TGTGCCAGCAGTGAGTCCAGGGGAGGGGGCAATCAGCCCCAGCATTTT. This encodes CASSESRGGGNQPQHF.

This clone occurred once. This chain uses TRBV4-1 with TRBJ1-5; 7 bases fit TRBD1. Germline values: CDR1 MGHRA, CDR2 YSYEKL. Trimming took 3 bases from V and 0 from J; bases not matched to a gene: 11. The CDR3 runs 18 residues. CDR3 sequence: CASSHGTAKAYSNQPQHF. The CDR3 coding sequence is TGCGCCAGCAGCCACGGGACAGCAAAGGCGTATAGCAATCAGCCCCAGCATTTT.

V is TRBV24-1 and J is TRBJ1-4; 8 bases agree with TRBD1. This CDR3 is 13 amino acids long. V was clipped by 12 bases and J by 8 bases; unmatched bases: 10. The germline V gene encodes CDR1 KGHDR and CDR2 SFDVKD. The CDR3: CASGTGGDEKLFF. CDR3 DNA: TGTGCCTCAGGAACAGGGGGTGACGAAAAACTGTTTTTT.